This T cell receptor (beta chain) derives from a study of blood T cell repertoires in COVID-19. Background on the study: COVID-19 samples collected from the United States, Italy and Spain covered acute and convalescent phases. Nucleic acid was either cDNA or gDNA, and it came from T cells, B-cell-depleted T cells, or PBMCs.

The sample holds a few counts of this clone. Germline CDR1 SGHNT, CDR2 YENEEA. This CDR3 comprises 19 residues. Trimming cost V 5 bases and J 0 bases, with 23 bases left between them. In the authors' workflow: Cell counts per sample came from amplifying reference gene primers. Assay used: immunoSEQ multiplex PCR; TCRdb lists only in-frame clones, some missing. V and J calls and clone size are as listed in that table; D and trimming were resolved from the DNA. This sample carries about 81,000 clones, around nine tenths of them seen once, and the ten largest clones take more than 10%. The clonotype originates from a man between 65 and 79 years old with active or convalescent COVID-19. The sample taken for sequencing was peripheral blood. This sequence joins TRBV11-3 and TRBJ1-5; D possibly corresponds to TRBD1 (5 bases). The CDR3 region is CASSVRGQGRAYSNQPQHF. As DNA, the CDR3 is TGTGCCAGCAGCGTACGTGGGCAGGGAAGAGCTTATAGCAATCAGCCCCAGCATTTT.